These 13 T cell receptor beta chains originate from one sample sequenced in a study of T cells expressing NK-cell markers. TCRdb processed the 5' RACE reads again and assigns one entry to each CDR3 protein, with no DNA. This table lists 450,000 to 600,000 distinct CDR3 sequences. Sample: blood T cells: a sorted CD56 or NKG2C T cell subset, CD4+ or CD8+ T cells, or bulk PBMC T cells (not recorded which). These receptors all stem from a man aged 18 to 35 in good health.

This chain links TRBV20-1 with TRBJ2-1; TCRdb reports TRBD1, a call that lacks DNA to check it against. Germline loops: CDR1 DFQATT, CDR2 SNEGSKA (reference sequence). This CDR3 is 12 amino acids long. The CDR3 loop is CSARMGAREQFF.

V is TRBV30 and J is TRBJ1-1; no DNA is available, so the TRBD1 call from TCRdb remains unchecked. Germline values: CDR1 GTSNPN, CDR2 SVGIG (reference sequence). The CDR3 contains 13 residues. CDR3 residues: CAWTGREKGEAFF.

The CDR3 spells CASSPKRERPFF. This chain links TRBV12-3 or TRBV12-4 with TRBJ2-1; TCRdb designates TRBD2, a call that cannot be tested without DNA. This CDR3 is 12 amino acids long.

This chain uses TRBV7-9 with TRBJ2-1. This CDR3 has 15 residues. Germline CDR1 and CDR2: SEHNR and FQNEAQ (reference sequence). Here the CDR3 reads CASSQAGMMNNEQFF.

The J gene is TRBJ2-7, the V gene TRBV21-1. TRBV21-1 is shown as a pseudogene. This CDR3 comprises 13 residues. The CDR3 region is CASSIGSGSEQYF.

V is TRBV6-1 and J is TRBJ2-1; there is no DNA to check the TCRdb D call of TRBD1. Germline assignment: CDR1 MNHNS and CDR2 SASEGT. This CDR3 is 17 amino acids long. CDR3 protein: CASRHGGGRDSYNEQFF.

The genes are TRBV20-1 and TRBJ1-3; with no DNA, the TCRdb D assignment of TRBD1 cannot be verified. This CDR3 comprises 13 residues. Germline CDR1 and CDR2: DFQATT and SNEGSKA (reference sequence). CDR3 sequence: CSARDRAGNTIYF.

V usage is TRBV7-9 and J usage is TRBJ2-7; TCRdb proposes TRBD1, but this gene call is untestable without DNA. Germline assignment: CDR1 SEHNR and CDR2 FQNEAQ (reference sequence). The CDR3 sequence is 12 residues long. The CDR3 region is CASSSQNRGQYF.

The chain uses TRBV20-1 and TRBJ2-2; the TRBD2 assignment by TCRdb is unverifiable without DNA. The CDR3 consists of 15 residues. Germline CDR1 and CDR2: DFQATT and SNEGSKA (reference sequence). CDR3 loop: CSARGAEQNTGELFF.

This chain joins TRBV27 and TRBJ2-1; TCRdb names TRBD2, which stays unverified in the absence of DNA. The CDR3 contains 15 residues. The germline V gene encodes CDR1 MNHEY and CDR2 SMNVEV (reference sequence). This chain's CDR3 is CASGDPSGRAGEQFF.

This chain joins TRBV7-9 and TRBJ2-1; TCRdb returns TRBD1, unconfirmable since there is no DNA. Germline assignment: CDR1 SEHNR and CDR2 FQNEAQ (reference sequence). The CDR3 consists of 15 residues. CDR3 sequence: CASSYEGILSNEQFF.

V and J are TRBV25-1 and TRBJ2-1; TCRdb calls TRBD2, which cannot be checked without DNA. The germline V gene encodes CDR1 MGHDK and CDR2 SYGVNS. The CDR3 has 12 amino acids. The CDR3 here is CASRPSADEQFF. Variable domain in full (rest from reference TRBV25-1 and TRBJ2-1): EADIYQTPRYLVIGTGKKITLECSQTMGHDKMYWYQQDPGMELHLIHYSYGVNSTEKGDLSSESTVSRIRTEHFPLTLESARPSHTSQYLCASRPSADEQFFGPGTRLTVL.

V gene TRBV11-2 combines with J gene TRBJ2-5; TCRdb lists TRBD2, though no DNA is available to test this call. From germline, CDR1 is SGHAT and CDR2 FQNNGV. The CDR3 is 16 amino acids. CDR3 loop: CASSSWTSGTQETQYF. The full variable domain, rest sourced from reference TRBV11-2 and TRBJ2-5, is EAGVAQSPRYKIIEKRQSVAFWCNPISGHATLYWYQQILGQGPKLLIQFQNNGVVDDSQLPKDRFSAERLKGVDSTLKIQPAKLEDSAVYLCASSSWTSGTQETQYFGPGTRLLVL.